Presented here are 27 T cell receptor beta chains from one specimen sequenced in a study of molecular identifiers for immune sequencing clone quantification. TCRdb re-derived calls from the PCR reads in MiXCR, one entry per CDR3 protein. The table shows over 550,000 distinct CDR3 sequences, with about 25% occurring only once. The source material was naive CD8+ T cells from blood, with Jurkat cell RNA spiked in. Subset specified: FACS-sorted CD8+CD4-CCR7+CD45RA+ naive T cells. These receptors were collected from a human donor in good health. Some libraries in this study had Jurkat cell RNA spiked in.

This chain links TRBV11-2 with TRBJ2-7, with D possibly being TRBD1 or TRBD2 (6 bases each). Germline values: CDR1 SGHAT, CDR2 FQNNGV. The V end was cut by 1 base, the J end by 6 bases, with 16 bases between. The CDR3 is 15 amino acids. The CDR3 coding sequence is TGTGCCAGCAGCTTAGGGGGGGCCCCGGGGACCGAGCAGTACTTC. It yields the protein CASSLGGAPGTEQYF.

V is TRBV13 and J is TRBJ1-2; D ambiguous. The CDR3 consists of 14 residues. Germline lookup yields CDR1 PRHDT and CDR2 FYEKMQ (reference sequence). Trimming pared 5 bases from V and 4 bases from J, leaving 14 bases between. CDR3 amino acids: CASSPPSPIYGYTF. The DNA for the CDR3 is TGTGCCAGCAGCCCCCCGAGCCCAATCTATGGCTACACCTTC.

This clonotype showed up many times. V gene TRBV9 combines with J gene TRBJ2-5; 7 positions match TRBD1. The CDR3 runs to 14 residues. V lost 3 bases and J lost 1; bases outside the gene matches: 3. Germline V gives CDR1 SGDLS, CDR2 YYNGEE. CDR3 amino acids: CASSAWDSQETQYF. In DNA, the CDR3 is TGTGCCAGCAGCGCTTGGGACAGCCAAGAGACCCAGTACTTC.

There are a few counts of this clonotype. The genes are TRBV20-1 and TRBJ2-7; 10 bases align to TRBD2. V shed 2 bases, J shed 2 bases, and the junction held 6 bases outside the gene matches. CDR1 is DFQATT, CDR2 SNEGSKA, per germline (reference sequence). The length of the CDR3 is 15 residues. CDR3 sequence: CSARSTSGATYEQYF. CDR3 nucleotides: TGCAGTGCTAGATCAACTAGCGGGGCGACCTACGAGCAGTACTTC.

This clonotype was observed a few times. The chain recombines TRBV19 with TRBJ2-7, with D tentatively TRBD1 (5 bases). V shed 5 bases and J shed 3 bases, with 11 bases lying between them. The CDR3 is 13 amino acids. The V gene's germline CDR1 is LNHDA and CDR2 SQIVND (reference sequence). The CDR3 here is CASSVTRDYEQYF. CDR3 in DNA: TGTGCCAGTAGTGTTACCAGGGACTACGAGCAGTACTTC.

About this clonotype itself: With a much larger clone just one base away, this may be a read error. The chain is built from TRBV5-1 and TRBJ2-7; 9 bases match TRBD2. CDR1 and CDR2 (germline): SGHRS, YFSETQ. This CDR3 has 15 residues. J lost 2 bases, V lost 2 bases, and 5 bases had no gene match. This CDR3 reads CASSFAAGGPYEQYF. The DNA of the CDR3 is TGCGCCAGCAGCTTTGCCGCGGGAGGGCCCTACGAGCAGTACTTC.

Comments on this clonotype: The limits of the CDR3 on the DNA are not certain, so only TCRdb's listed CDR3 is given. The V call is TRBV12-3 or TRBV12-4, the J call TRBJ2-6. Including both end residues, the CDR3 is 17 amino acids long. CDR3 residues: CASSFLADHSGANVLTF.

This chain joins TRBV6-2 or TRBV6-3 and TRBJ2-1, with TRBD2 as a possible D gene (6 bases). The ends were cut back, 1 base at V and 0 bases at J, with 13 bases in the middle. The CDR3 has 17 amino acids. Germline V gene lookup returns CDR1 MNHEY and CDR2 SVGEGT. CDR3 in DNA: TGTGCCAGCAGTTACTTACTAGCAAGCAGCTCCTACAATGAGCAGTTCTTC. Its translation is CASSYLLASSSYNEQFF.

This clonotype appeared many times. J is TRBJ2-3 and V is TRBV6-2 or TRBV6-3, with 12 bases matching TRBD2. With 0 bases clipped from V and 6 bases from J, the junction kept 7 bases outside the gene matches. The CDR3 has 17 amino acids. Germline assignment: CDR1 MNHEY and CDR2 SVGEGT. This chain's CDR3 is CASSYSTSGSIWDTQYF. DNA of the CDR3: TGTGCCAGCAGTTACTCGACTAGCGGGAGTATATGGGATACGCAGTATTTT.

V gene TRBV4-1 combines with J gene TRBJ1-5; possible D gene TRBD1, 5 bases. CDR1 and CDR2 (germline): MGHRA, YSYEKL. There are 14 residues in the CDR3. Trimming removed 0 bases from V and 4 bases from J, with 7 bases in between. The CDR3: CASSQERGNQPQHF. CDR3 in DNA: TGCGCCAGCAGCCAAGAGAGGGGAAATCAGCCCCAGCATTTT.

This clonotype was counted ten times or more. This rearrangement joins TRBV6-5 to TRBJ2-2; weak D call: TRBD2 (6 bases). This CDR3 has 13 amino acids. Trimming pared 6 bases from V and 7 bases from J, leaving 12 bases between. The germline gives CDR1 MNHEY, CDR2 SVGAGI. The DNA of the CDR3 is TGTGCCAGCAGCACCGGGGGTCGCGGGGAGCTGTTTTTT. Translated, it gives CASSTGGRGELFF.

The table lists this clonotype with many counts. V is TRBV7-9 and J is TRBJ2-7; perhaps TRBD2 as D (5 bases). The germline V and J ends were trimmed by 5 bases and 4 bases, with 15 bases remaining between them. Germline V CDR1 and CDR2: SEHNR, FQNEAQ (reference sequence). This CDR3 is built from 14 residues. Here the CDR3 reads CASSNSGNSYEQYF. The CDR3 nucleotides read TGTGCCAGCAGCAACTCGGGGAACTCATACGAGCAGTACTTC.

This clonotype came up many times. This chain connects TRBV2 to TRBJ1-1; D might be TRBD1 (5 bases). The ends were cut back, 4 bases at V and 4 bases at J, with 19 bases in the middle. Looked up from germline, CDR1 is SNHLY and CDR2 is FYNNEI. The CDR3 totals 16 residues. The CDR3 nucleotides read TGTGCCAGCAGTGGCTCCCGACAGACGGGGGGCACTGAAGCTTTCTTT. Translating it yields CASSGSRQTGGTEAFF. The whole variable domain, remainder taken from reference TRBV2 and TRBJ1-1, is EPEVTQTPSHQVTQMGQEVILRCVPISNHLYFYWYRQILGQKVEFLVSFYNNEISEKSEIFDDQFSVERPDGSNFTLKIRSTKLEDSAMYFCASSGSRQTGGTEAFFGQGTRLTVV.

This clonotype has just a few counts. This clone may be a read error of a much larger clone one base away. The genes are TRBV3-1 and TRBJ2-3; D remains unclear. CDR1 is LGHDT, CDR2 YNNKEL, per germline (reference sequence). This CDR3 has 15 residues. Here the CDR3 DNA reads TGTGCCAGCGGCCACGTGGACGGTTTCGGGGATACGCAGTATTTT. This codes for CASGHVDGFGDTQYF.

The chain combines TRBV20-1 with TRBJ2-3; perhaps TRBD2 as D (7 bases). Looked up from germline, CDR1 is DFQATT and CDR2 is SNEGSKA (reference sequence). V lost 3 bases and J 5 bases, leaving 12 bases between the germline ends. The CDR3 is 13 residues long. The chain's CDR3 is CSARAGAVDTQYF. For the CDR3, the DNA is TGCAGTGCTAGGGCGGGGGCAGTAGATACGCAGTATTTT.

This clonotype was seen a handful of times. V gene TRBV19 combines with J gene TRBJ1-1; D possibly corresponds to TRBD1 (6 bases). The CDR3 runs to 14 residues. The germline V gene has CDR1 LNHDA and CDR2 SQIVND (reference sequence). V was pared by 4 bases and J by 4 bases, with 13 bases between. As DNA, the CDR3 is TGTGCCAGTAGTAGTAAACAGGGAGGCACTGAAGCTTTCTTT. Its translation is CASSSKQGGTEAFF.

This clonotype was recorded many times. The chain couples TRBV7-6 to TRBJ1-1; maybe TRBD1 (5 bases). The length of the CDR3 is 14 residues. V was shortened by 5 bases and J by 5 bases, with 15 bases between the two germline ends. CDR1 and CDR2 (germline): SGHVS, FNYEAQ. CDR3 loop: CASSPTGGLTEAFF. CDR3 bases: TGTGCCAGCAGCCCGACGGGGGGGTTAACTGAAGCTTTCTTT.

As concerns this clonotype: Here the CDR3 omits its conserved ending phenylalanine or tryptophan, so a read error is the likely source. The chain employs TRBV7-9 and TRBJ2-7; no reliable D call. CDR1 and CDR2 from the germline V gene are SEHNR and FQNEAQ (reference sequence). The CDR3 loop spans 13 amino acids. The germline V and J ends were trimmed by 6 bases and 0 bases, with 9 bases remaining between them. The CDR3 sequence: CASRSRSSYEQYL. The CDR3 DNA is TGTGCCAGCAGATCCAGGAGCTCCTACGAGCAGTACCTC.

The chain carries TRBV10-2 and TRBJ1-5; D possibly corresponds to TRBD1 (6 bases). Germline V gene lookup returns CDR1 WSHSY and CDR2 SAAADI. Trimming removed 5 bases at V and 2 bases at J, with 16 bases between. The CDR3 is made up of 16 amino acids. The DNA for the CDR3 is TGCGCCAGCAGTACCCGCCGGGAGGGGGGCAATCAGCCCCAGCATTTT. It translates to CASSTRREGGNQPQHF.

This clonotype was recorded many times. This chain joins TRBV30 and TRBJ1-1; D is undetermined. V dropped 2 bases and J dropped 5 bases, with 15 bases sitting between them. Germline V gives CDR1 GTSNPN, CDR2 SVGIG (reference sequence). The CDR3 contains 14 residues. This CDR3 is CAWSPRWGQTEAFF. CDR3 nucleotide sequence: TGTGCCTGGAGTCCTCGTTGGGGTCAGACTGAAGCTTTCTTT. Supplemented by reference TRBV30 and TRBJ1-1, the full variable domain reads SQTIHQWPATLVQPVGSPLSLECTVEGTSNPNLYWYRQAAGRGLQLLFYSVGIGQISSEVPQNLSASRPQDRQFILSSKKLLLSDSGFYLCAWSPRWGQTEAFFGQGTRLTVV.

This clonotype was recorded a few times. The chain employs TRBV30 and TRBJ2-1; no definite D call. Germline CDR1 is GTSNPN and CDR2 is SVGIG (reference sequence). Between the trimmed V and J ends, which lost 0 bases and 0 bases, there was a span of 9 bases. This CDR3 contains 15 residues. CDR3 nucleotide sequence: TGTGCCTGGAGTGTTTCTGGTAGCTCCTACAATGAGCAGTTCTTC. Amino acid sequence: CAWSVSGSSYNEQFF.

Remarks on this clonotype: Since a much larger clone is just one base distant, this may be a read error. The rearrangement links TRBV25-1 to TRBJ2-1, with D possibly TRBD2 on 5 matching bases. The CDR3 loop spans 14 amino acids. The germline CDR1 and CDR2 sequences are MGHDK and SYGVNS. The CDR3: CASSELASLNEQSF. The CDR3 DNA reads as TGTGCCAGCAGTGAATTGGCTAGCCTAAATGAGCAGTCCTTC.

This clonotype was counted a few times. V is TRBV21-1 and J is TRBJ2-1; whether TRBD2, the table's D call, matches the DNA was not checked. TRBV21-1 is termed a pseudogene. The CDR3 covers 16 residues. In nucleotides, the CDR3 is TGTGCCAGCAGCAACGAACTAGCGGGAGGTCACAATGAGCAGTTCTTC. As protein: CASSNELAGGHNEQFF.

This clonotype turned up a few times. The chain links TRBV5-6 to TRBJ2-1; D is ambiguous. This CDR3 comprises 12 residues. The V end was cut by 1 base, the J end by 5 bases, with 4 bases between. CDR1 SGHDT and CDR2 YYEEEE come from the germline V gene. The CDR3 reads CASSLPNNEQFF. CDR3 in DNA: TGTGCCAGCAGCTTGCCTAACAATGAGCAGTTCTTC.

Notes on this clonotype: This may be a read error: a much more frequent sequence differs by one nucleotide. The rearrangement joins TRBV4-1 to TRBJ1-5; 9 positions agree with TRBD1. Germline CDR1 is MGHRA and CDR2 is YSYEKL. The CDR3 length is 17 residues. V dropped 5 bases and J dropped 6; count of bases not matched to a gene: 14. In DNA form, the CDR3 reads TGCGCCAGCAGCAATACCTCGGGACAGGGTTCGGGTCAGCCCCAGCATTTT. This translates into CASSNTSGQGSGQPQHF.

This clonotype was counted many times. This chain connects TRBV7-9 to TRBJ1-4; D ambiguous. V was pared by 2 bases and J by 4 bases, with 17 bases between. Germline V gene sequence: CDR1 SEHNR, CDR2 FQNEAQ (reference sequence). The CDR3 is 17 amino acids. The CDR3 here is CASSLSWGASLNEKLFF. In DNA, the CDR3 is TGTGCCAGCAGCTTATCCTGGGGAGCCTCTCTTAATGAAAAACTGTTTTTT.

This chain connects TRBV4-2 to TRBJ2-3; 9 bases fit TRBD2. With V trimmed by 4 bases and J by 3 bases, 14 bases remained unmatched. Germline assignment: CDR1 LGHNA and CDR2 YNFKEQ. CDR3 length: 18 amino acids. The CDR3 sequence: CASSPGVTGLARTDTQYF. DNA for the CDR3: TGTGCCAGCAGCCCCGGTGTTACGGGACTAGCCAGGACAGATACGCAGTATTTT.